The next 22 T cell receptor beta chains were all read from a single sample in a study of T cell responses to AZD1222 COVID-19 vaccine. TCRdb's copy holds only in-frame clones and misses some; the assay was immunoSEQ multiplex PCR. The sample contains 150,000 to 200,000 clones, 90% to 95% of which appear only once. The sample was peripheral blood, taken on day 0 of AZD1222 vaccination. The receptors originated from an adult in good health.

The V and J genes are TRBV29-1 and TRBJ2-7; D remains unclear. Trimming left V 1 base short and J 1 base short, with 8 bases between. Per germline, CDR1 SQVTM and CDR2 ANQGSEA. There are 13 residues in the CDR3. The CDR3 bases are TGCAGCGTTGAAGTGGGCAGGTCCTACGAGCAGTACTTC. Amino acids: CSVEVGRSYEQYF.

The V gene is TRBV28, the J gene TRBJ1-2; no definite D call. The CDR3 contains 12 residues. CDR1 and CDR2 (germline): MDHEN, SYDVKM. The V end was cut by 6 bases, the J end by 3 bases, with 8 bases between. The CDR3 protein is CASSQSYYGYTF. Here the CDR3 DNA reads TGTGCCAGCAGCCAGTCTTACTATGGCTACACCTTC.

The chain couples TRBV6-5 to TRBJ1-6; D not certain. The CDR3 contains 13 residues. CDR1 is MNHEY and CDR2 is SVGAGI in the germline V gene. The V gene lost 2 bases and the J gene lost 9 bases, with 8 bases spanning the gap. The CDR3 region has the DNA TGTGCCAGCAGTTACCAGGCCCGTTCACCCCTCCACTTT. Its protein is CASSYQARSPLHF.

The chain carries TRBV19 and TRBJ1-2; D is unclear. Germline V gene data show CDR1 as LNHDA and CDR2 as SQIVND (reference sequence). The CDR3 is 12 amino acids. V lost 4 bases and J lost 3, with 6 bases in between. This CDR3 is CASSTGDYGYTF. The CDR3 DNA follows: TGTGCCAGTAGTACAGGAGACTATGGCTACACCTTC.

The DNA of the CDR3 is TGTGCCAGCAGGACAGGGGGAGGGCTTCACAATGAGCAGTTCTTC. It encodes CASRTGGGLHNEQFF. This chain uses TRBV6-5 with TRBJ2-1, with 9 bases fitting TRBD1. The trim removed 6 bases at V and 5 bases at J, leaving 8 bases unmatched. CDR3 length equals 15 residues. Germline V gene lookup returns CDR1 MNHEY and CDR2 SVGAGI.

The chain joins TRBV6-5 to TRBJ2-2, with D possibly being TRBD2 (6 bases). This CDR3 has 15 residues. In germline, CDR1 is MNHEY, CDR2 SVGAGI. V dropped 6 bases and J dropped 2 bases, with 13 bases sitting between them. DNA of the CDR3: TGTGCCAGCAGGACCGGGACTGGTAACACCGGGGAGCTGTTTTTT. Protein sequence: CASRTGTGNTGELFF.

This clone was seen just once. DNA of the CDR3: TGTGCCAGCAGCCAAAAGGTTGGAGCCAACTCTGGAAACACCATATATTTT. Its translation: CASSQKVGANSGNTIYF. This chain uses TRBV3-1 (or the pseudogene TRBV3-2) with TRBJ1-3; no clear D. Per the germline V gene, CDR1 is LGHDT and CDR2 is YNNKEL (reference sequence). The V end was cut by 2 bases, the J end by 0 bases, with 14 bases between. The CDR3 is 17 amino acids.

The chain recombines TRBV7-6 with TRBJ1-1, with 8 bases fitting TRBD1. CDR1 SGHVS and CDR2 FNYEAQ come from the germline V gene. The CDR3 has 15 amino acids. Trimming at V came to 1 base and at J to 1 base, leaving 2 bases not matched to a gene. The CDR3 bases are TGTGCCAGCAGCTTAGGGACAGGGTCGAACACTGAAGCTTTCTTT. It is translated as CASSLGTGSNTEAFF.

The chain links TRBV9 to TRBJ2-5, with TRBD1 as a possible D gene (5 bases). The CDR3 consists of 14 residues. V lost 7 bases and J lost 7, with 20 bases in between. Germline values: CDR1 SGDLS, CDR2 YYNGEE. CDR3 residues: CASGPVDQGGTQYF. The CDR3 DNA reads TGTGCCAGCGGGCCCGTGGACCAGGGTGGGACCCAGTACTTC.

The chain has TRBV5-1 and TRBJ2-7; 9 bases are shared with TRBD2. V dropped 4 bases and J dropped 0; count of bases not matched to a gene: 8. Germline-derived CDR1 and CDR2 are SGHRS and YFSETQ. This CDR3 region has 16 residues. The CDR3 region is CASSHGLAGYSYEQYF. The CDR3 nucleotides read TGCGCCAGCAGCCATGGTCTAGCGGGGTACTCCTACGAGCAGTACTTC. The full variable domain, completed using reference TRBV5-1 and TRBJ2-7, is KAGVTQTPRYLIKTRGQQVTLSCSPISGHRSVSWYQQTPGQGLQFLFEYFSETQRNKGNFPGRFSGRQFSNSRSEMNVSTLELGDSALYLCASSHGLAGYSYEQYFGPGTRLTVT.

The chain links TRBV12-3 or TRBV12-4 to TRBJ2-1; D remains unclear. The CDR3 consists of 13 residues. The V gene lost 5 bases and the J gene lost 6 bases, with 11 bases spanning the gap. Here the CDR3 DNA reads TGTGCCAGCAGTACCCTATCCCCCAATGAGCAGTTCTTC. Translation gives CASSTLSPNEQFF.

To note about this clone: Other nucleotide sequences from this sample produce the same CDR3. Here the CDR3 reads CSVGTAYEQYF. In nucleotides, the CDR3 is TGCAGCGTGGGGACAGCCTACGAGCAGTACTTC. This sequence joins TRBV29-1 and TRBJ2-7; TRBD1 agrees at 7 bases. The length of the CDR3 is 11 residues. Looked up from germline, CDR1 is SQVTM and CDR2 is ANQGSEA. The V segment lost 6 bases and the J segment 2 bases; nucleotides outside the gene matches: 1.

The chain couples TRBV10-3 to TRBJ1-1; D is unresolved. The CDR3 consists of 13 residues. The ends were cut back, 3 bases at V and 2 bases at J, with 7 bases in the middle. CDR1 and CDR2 from the germline V gene are ENHRY and SYGVKD. The CDR3 DNA follows: TGTGCCATCAGTGAAATACCTAACACTGAAGCTTTCTTT. The encoded protein is CAISEIPNTEAFF.

The chain employs TRBV7-5 and TRBJ2-2; the tabulated D call, TRBD2, remains unverified against the DNA. TRBV7-5 is noted as a pseudogene. The CDR3 is 16 residues long. The CDR3: CARSNTSGSGTGELFF. The CDR3 region has the DNA TGTGCCAGAAGCAATACAAGCGGGAGCGGAACCGGGGAGCTGTTTTTT.

V gene TRBV28 combines with J gene TRBJ1-1, with D uncertain. The CDR3 has 16 amino acids. V was cut by 5 bases and J by 5 bases, with 21 bases left in between. Looked up from germline, CDR1 is MDHEN and CDR2 is SYDVKM. The CDR3 here is CASSPPGQHRGTEAFF. The CDR3 region has the DNA TGTGCCAGCAGTCCACCGGGCCAACATCGGGGAACTGAAGCTTTCTTT. The full variable domain, completed using reference TRBV28 and TRBJ1-1, is DVKVTQSSRYLVKRTGEKVFLECVQDMDHENMFWYRQDPGLGLRLIYFSYDVKMKEKGDIPEGYSVSREKKERFSLILESASTNQTSMYLCASSPPGQHRGTEAFFGQGTRLTVV.

V gene TRBV27 combines with J gene TRBJ2-1, with 7 nucleotides matching TRBD2. The CDR3 contains 15 residues. V lost 3 bases to trimming and J lost 6 bases; unmatched junction nucleotides: 8. Germline CDR1 and CDR2: MNHEY and SMNVEV (reference sequence). The CDR3 protein is CASSLRSGKGNEQFF. The CDR3 region has the DNA TGTGCCAGCAGTTTGAGAAGCGGGAAGGGCAATGAGCAGTTCTTC.

V usage is TRBV7-2 and J usage is TRBJ1-1; D might be TRBD1 (5 bases). CDR3 length equals 17 residues. Deletions cut 5 bases from V and 2 bases from J, with 21 bases between. Per the germline V gene, CDR1 is SGHTA and CDR2 is FQGNSA. The chain's CDR3 is CASSPVGVLAKNTEAFF. The CDR3 region has the DNA TGTGCCAGCAGCCCGGTAGGGGTTCTGGCTAAAAACACTGAAGCTTTCTTT.

This clone was seen just once. The chain employs TRBV5-5 and TRBJ1-1; the D is unclear. Germline loops: CDR1 SGHKS, CDR2 YYEKEE (reference sequence). The ends were cut back, 1 base at V and 11 bases at J, with 12 bases in the middle. The CDR3 length is 12 residues. CDR3 amino acids: CASSLRWFDAFF. CDR3 DNA: TGTGCCAGCAGCTTGAGGTGGTTTGACGCTTTCTTT.

As regards this clone: Additional DNA sequences in this sample encode the identical CDR3. The CDR3 protein is CASSLKETQYF. The DNA for the CDR3 is TGTGCCAGCAGCTTGAAAGAGACCCAGTACTTC. V and J are TRBV7-2 and TRBJ2-5; D gene unclear. This CDR3 contains 11 residues. The germline V gene encodes CDR1 SGHTA and CDR2 FQGNSA. Deletions cut 3 bases from V and 3 bases from J, with 2 bases between.

The chain links TRBV14 to TRBJ1-6, with D unresolved. This CDR3 has 9 amino acids. Trimming left V 4 bases short and J 13 bases short, with 2 bases between. Germline V gives CDR1 SGHDN, CDR2 FVKESK. CDR3 DNA: TGTGCCAGCAGCCGGCCCCTCCACTTT. Translated, it gives CASSRPLHF.

The V call is TRBV4-3, the J call TRBJ1-4; 9 bases map to TRBD1. CDR1 is LGHNA, CDR2 YSLEER, per germline. J was trimmed by 7 bases and V by 1 base; bases with no gene match: 4. This CDR3 region has 15 residues. CDR3 protein: CASSQGTGVGEKLFF. CDR3 nucleotide sequence: TGCGCCAGCAGCCAAGGGACAGGGGTGGGTGAAAAACTGTTTTTT.

Concerning this clone: The sample carries other DNA sequences with the same CDR3. Here the CDR3 reads CASRDRVNTEAFF. The CDR3 DNA reads as TGTGCCAGCCGGGACAGGGTGAACACTGAAGCTTTCTTT. This chain links TRBV2 with TRBJ1-1; 9 bases are shared with TRBD1. Trimming at V came to 8 bases and at J to 0 bases, leaving 1 base not matched to a gene. Per the germline V gene, CDR1 is SNHLY and CDR2 is FYNNEI. The CDR3 totals 13 residues.